What follows describes a single T cell receptor (beta chain). Its target is unknown. The sample comes from a study of T cell responses to AZD1222 COVID-19 vaccine. Produced via immunoSEQ multiplex PCR; TCRdb's table is partial and in-frame only. The sample has about 93,000 clones, under 90% seen once. Unmatched junction bases numbered 6, after V lost 4 bases and J lost 9 bases. The CDR3 has 14 residues. The germline gives CDR1 LGHDT, CDR2 YNNKEL (reference sequence). Broader study findings: Targets within unmutated variant regions were reportedly found for nearly half of spike-specific TCRs. Repertoire collection took place solely once the T cell response had peaked. Donor demographics were predominantly white British with a female majority; clonal diversity may be underestimated.

This rearrangement joins TRBV3-1 (or the pseudogene TRBV3-2) to TRBJ2-1, with TRBD1 identical over 10 bases. Material: peripheral blood, obtained on day 0 of MenACWY control vaccination. This sequence originates from an adult in good health. CDR3 in amino acids: CASSLGQGGREQFF. In nucleotides, the CDR3 is TGTGCCAGCAGCCTAGGACAGGGGGGTCGTGAGCAGTTCTTC.